Listed below are T cell receptor beta chains from one sample, sequenced in a study of blood T cell repertoires in COVID-19. Only in-frame clones appear in the TCRdb table, and some are missing; sequencing was by immunoSEQ multiplex PCR. The sample has 200,000 to 250,000 clones, 70% to 90% seen once. The sample taken for sequencing was peripheral blood. The source is a woman of 80 years or more with acute or convalescent COVID-19. CDR3s include the opening cysteine and the closing phenylalanine or tryptophan. A D gene is named only where the DNA matches it firmly. Clone size is not always given. Where it is, it says once, few, many or a class for expanded clones.

abundance,j_gene,d_gene,v_gene,CDR3aa,CDR3nt
.,TRBJ1-3,.,TRBV3-1/TRBV3-2,CASSPPAIGNTIYF,TGTGCCAGCAGCCCCCCCGCGATAGGAAACACCATATATTTT
.,TRBJ1-2,TRBD1,TRBV30,CAWIPGQGGGYTF,TGTGCCTGGATCCCGGGACAGGGGGGCGGCTACACCTTC
.,TRBJ2-7,.,TRBV28,CASAPAGTYEQYF,TGTGCCAGCGCCCCGGCAGGCACGTACGAGCAGTACTTC
.,TRBJ2-3,TRBD1,TRBV27,CASSYRRQGFDTQYF,TGTGCCAGCAGTTACAGGAGACAGGGGTTCGATACGCAGTATTTT
.,TRBJ2-1,TRBD2,TRBV29-1,CSVNLAGPGNEQFF,TGCAGCGTTAATCTAGCGGGACCTGGGAATGAGCAGTTCTTC
few,TRBJ2-7,TRBD2,TRBV7-2,CASSAVSGESYEQYF,TGTGCCAGCAGCGCCGTTAGCGGGGAGTCCTACGAGCAGTACTTC
.,TRBJ2-7,TRBD2,TRBV3-1/TRBV3-2,CASSQGGAGEAYEQYF,TGTGCCAGCAGCCAAGGGGGAGCGGGAGAGGCCTACGAGCAGTACTTC
.,TRBJ2-1,TRBD2,TRBV7-6,CASSLGTSVGTYNEQFF,TGTGCCAGCAGCTTAGGGACTAGCGTCGGGACCTACAATGAGCAGTTCTTC
.,TRBJ1-5,.,TRBV6-2/TRBV6-3,CASSYQGLSNQPQHF,TGTGCCAGCAGTTACCAGGGGCTGAGCAATCAGCCCCAGCATTTT
.,TRBJ1-2,.,TRBV7-2,CASSPWDTAYGYTF,TGTGCCAGCAGCCCCTGGGACACCGCCTATGGCTACACCTTC
.,TRBJ2-2,.,TRBV11-2,CASSPGVAGRRELFF,TGTGCCAGCAGCCCCGGAGTCGCGGGTCGCCGGGAGCTGTTTTTT
once,TRBJ2-2,TRBD2,TRBV29-1,CSVRAGGLTGELFF,TGCAGCGTTCGGGCGGGAGGACTCACCGGGGAGCTGTTTTTT
.,TRBJ1-1,TRBD1,TRBV10-3,CAIRGQATEAFF,TGTGCCATCAGGGGACAGGCCACTGAAGCTTTCTTT
.,TRBJ2-7,.,TRBV9,CATQMGLDLGEQYF,TGTGCCACCCAAATGGGACTTGACTTGGGAGAGCAGTACTTC
.,TRBJ2-3,.,TRBV19,CASSMQDRPGDTQYF,TGTGCCAGTAGTATGCAGGACAGACCAGGGGATACGCAGTATTTT
.,TRBJ1-6,TRBD1,TRBV6-5,CASNRGKSSPLHF,TGTGCAAGCAACAGGGGAAAAAGTTCACCCCTCCACTTT
.,TRBJ1-6,.,TRBV7-3,CASSLAGNDSPLHF,TGTGCCAGCAGCTTAGCAGGGAACGATTCACCCCTCCACTTT
.,TRBJ2-7,TRBD2,TRBV18,CASSSGRVYEQYF,TGTGCCAGCTCAAGCGGGAGGGTCTACGAGCAGTACTTC
.,TRBJ1-1,.,TRBV19,CACENHARAGTEAFF,TGTGCCTGCGAGAACCACGCCAGGGCAGGAACTGAAGCTTTCTTT
.,TRBJ2-7,TRBD2,TRBV6-2/TRBV6-3,CASSYGTSGDQQYF,TGTGCCAGCAGTTACGGGACTAGCGGGGATCAGCAGTACTTC
.,TRBJ2-5,TRBD2,TRBV30,CAWSVRNSGVQETQYF,TGTGCCTGGAGTGTACGGAATAGCGGGGTTCAAGAGACCCAGTACTTC
.,TRBJ1-1,TRBD1,TRBV19,CASTRRGQANTEAFF,TGTGCCAGTACCCGGAGGGGACAGGCCAACACTGAAGCTTTCTTT
once,TRBJ2-2,.,TRBV3-1/TRBV3-2,CASSQSRSTGELFF,TGTGCCAGCAGCCAATCTCGGAGCACCGGGGAGCTGTTTTTT
once,TRBJ1-3,.,TRBV30,CAWSPPLVGNTIYF,TGTGCCTGGAGTCCCCCCTTAGTTGGAAACACCATATATTTT
.,TRBJ2-2,.,TRBV7-9,CASSLGGLFGELFF,TGTGCCAGCAGCTTAGGGGGACTTTTCGGGGAGCTGTTTTTT
.,TRBJ2-3,TRBD1,TRBV7-2,CASSSFIRQGGRVDTQYF,TGTGCCAGCAGCTCCTTCATCCGACAGGGGGGGCGGGTAGATACGCAGTATTTT
.,TRBJ2-7,.,TRBV4-3,CASSQDNGYEQYF,TGCGCCAGCAGCCAAGACAACGGTTACGAGCAGTACTTC
.,TRBJ2-1,TRBD2,TRBV7-8,CASSRSGTSYNEQFF,TGTGCCAGCAGCCGGAGCGGGACCTCCTACAATGAGCAGTTCTTC
.,TRBJ1-5,.,TRBV3-1/TRBV3-2,CASSQDVGANNQPQHF,TGTGCCAGCAGCCAAGATGTGGGGGCTAACAATCAGCCCCAGCATTTT
.,TRBJ1-2,.,TRBV18,CASSPNIRLYGYTF,TGTGCCAGCTCACCTAACATCAGGCTCTATGGCTACACCTTC
.,TRBJ1-5,TRBD1,TRBV30,CAWSGGRDRLYSNQPQHF,TGTGCCTGGAGTGGGGGCCGGGACAGACTTTATAGCAATCAGCCCCAGCATTTT
.,TRBJ1-2,TRBD1,TRBV27,CASSPIGDRVVGYGYTF,TGTGCCAGCAGTCCGATCGGGGACAGGGTGGTTGGCTATGGCTACACCTTC
.,TRBJ2-7,TRBD2,TRBV5-4,CASSFYSGGLLEQYF,TGTGCCAGCAGCTTCTACTCGGGAGGTCTTCTCGAGCAGTACTTC
.,TRBJ2-7,TRBD1,TRBV5-4,CASTLTGSDEQYF,TGTGCCAGCACCCTGACAGGGAGCGACGAGCAGTACTTC
once,TRBJ2-2,TRBD2,TRBV6-4,CASSLAGGTNTGELFF,TGTGCCAGCAGCTTAGCGGGAGGGACGAACACCGGGGAGCTGTTTTTT
few,TRBJ2-1,.,TRBV19,CASSIVGPTYNEQFF,TGTGCCAGTAGTATAGTTGGGCCTACCTACAATGAGCAGTTCTTC
.,TRBJ1-6,.,TRBV11-2,CASSFQILADNSPLHF,TGTGCCAGCAGCTTTCAGATTTTAGCCGATAATTCACCCCTCCACTTT
.,TRBJ1-1,TRBD1,TRBV19,CASSIPGRGQTEAFF,TGTGCCAGTAGTATCCCCGGCAGGGGGCAAACTGAAGCTTTCTTT
.,TRBJ1-5,.,TRBV7-3,CASSLTGAQAPQHF,TGTGCCAGCAGCTTAACGGGGGCCCAGGCGCCCCAGCATTTT
.,TRBJ2-1,TRBD2,TRBV5-1,CASSEAGTSGVGMNEQFF,TGCGCCAGCAGCGAGGCCGGGACTAGCGGGGTGGGTATGAATGAGCAGTTCTTC
.,TRBJ1-2,.,TRBV4-3,CASSQDATVRERKGYTF,TGCGCCAGCAGCCAAGATGCGACAGTCCGAGAAAGGAAGGGCTACACCTTC
.,TRBJ1-1,.,TRBV6-5,CASSYSSVMNTEAFF,TGTGCCAGCAGTTACTCGTCAGTCATGAACACTGAAGCTTTCTTT
.,TRBJ2-4,.,TRBV4-1,CASSPDGRQSAERAKNIQYF,TGCGCCAGCAGCCCCGACGGGCGACAGTCCGCCGAACGAGCCAAAAACATTCAGTACTTC
.,TRBJ1-1,TRBD1,TRBV18,CASSLLGQGSSEAFF,TGTGCCAGCTCACTCCTCGGACAGGGGAGCTCTGAAGCTTTCTTT
.,TRBJ2-7,TRBD2,TRBV5-1,CASSSPTSSGSNEQYF,TGCGCCAGCAGTTCTCCAACGTCTAGCGGGAGTAACGAGCAGTACTTC
.,TRBJ2-3,TRBD2,TRBV7-7,CASSPSGRLNTQYF,TGTGCTAGCAGCCCGAGCGGGAGGCTAAATACGCAGTATTTT
.,TRBJ1-5,TRBD1,TRBV27,CASSRGQDSNQPQHF,TGTGCCAGCAGCCGGGGACAGGATAGCAATCAGCCCCAGCATTTT
.,TRBJ2-7,TRBD1,TRBV5-1,CASSTGQGAGNEQYF,TGCGCCAGCAGCACCGGACAGGGGGCGGGTAACGAGCAGTACTTC
.,TRBJ2-3,.,TRBV12-5,CASGLALSDTQYF,TGTGCTAGTGGTTTGGCACTTTCAGATACGCAGTATTTT